These 19 T cell receptor beta chains were all obtained from the same sample, sequenced in a study of CD8 T cells in Susac syndrome (dated by TCRdb to the late 2010s). The method behind the library was the immunoSEQ multiplex PCR assay. RNA was extracted using the RNeasy kit, and roughly 0.5 to 1 ug of the RNA was reverse transcribed with random hexamers. Starting from the raw public reads, TCRdb applied fastp trimming at Q25, assembled clones with MiXCR and retained in-frame beta chains. Entries that share a CDR3 protein sequence are merged under the most common genes and DNA. This sample gives about 180,000 distinct CDR3 sequences in total; 90% to 97% of them show up just once. The ten largest clones take up more than 0.09% of the sample. Material for sequencing was CD4+ T cells from PBMCs. The receptors come from a human donor with multiple sclerosis.

The chain links TRBV20-1 to TRBJ1-1; D ambiguous. V gave up 0 bases and J gave up 4 bases, with 9 bases separating them. The CDR3 totals 13 residues. Germline V lookup: CDR1 DFQATT, CDR2 SNEGSKA (reference sequence). The CDR3 sequence: CSARENPGTEAFF. The DNA of the CDR3 is TGCAGTGCTAGAGAAAACCCGGGCACTGAAGCTTTCTTT.

CDR3 DNA sequence: TGCAGTGCTAGAGATTGGCGGGGGGTCCAAGAGACCCAGTACTTC. As protein: CSARDWRGVQETQYF. The V call is TRBV20-1, the J call TRBJ2-5; 8 bases line up with TRBD2. Germline-derived CDR1 and CDR2 are DFQATT and SNEGSKA (reference sequence). This CDR3 is 15 amino acids long. With 0 bases clipped from V and 1 base from J, the junction kept 4 bases outside the gene matches.

The CDR3 DNA reads as TGTGCCTGGAGTGTACACGGCGGGGAGCAGTTCTTC. It translates to CAWSVHGGEQFF. V is TRBV30 and J is TRBJ2-1; D is perhaps TRBD2 (5 bases). This CDR3 has 12 residues. V was cut by 0 bases and J by 10 bases, with 10 bases left in between. CDR1 is GTSNPN, CDR2 SVGIG, per germline (reference sequence).

The chain combines TRBV5-4 with TRBJ1-1, with TRBD1 identical over 8 bases. This CDR3 has 16 amino acids. The trim removed 4 bases at V and 0 bases at J, leaving 8 bases unmatched. Per germline, CDR1 SGHNT and CDR2 YYREEE (reference sequence). Written as DNA, the CDR3 is TGTGCCAGCAGCCGGTTACAGGGGGGGATGAACACTGAAGCTTTCTTT. Protein sequence: CASSRLQGGMNTEAFF. Complete variable domain (other parts from reference TRBV5-4 and TRBJ1-1): ETGVTQSPTHLIKTRGQQVTLRCSSQSGHNTVSWYQQALGQGPQFIFQYYREEENGRGNFPPRFSGLQFPNYSSELNVNALELDDSALYLCASSRLQGGMNTEAFFGQGTRLTVV.

The genes are TRBV3-1 and TRBJ1-5; the match to TRBD1 covers 8 bases. This CDR3 contains 14 residues. Germline-derived CDR1 and CDR2 are LGHDT and YNNKEL (reference sequence). J gave up 7 bases and V 3 bases, and 5 bases lay outside the gene matches. CDR3 loop: CASSHSGGQQPQHF. Written as DNA, the CDR3 is TGTGCCAGCAGCCACTCAGGGGGCCAGCAGCCCCAGCATTTT.

The V and J genes are TRBV28 and TRBJ2-5; D is uncertain. Germline V lookup: CDR1 MDHEN, CDR2 SYDVKM. Deletions cut 3 bases from V and 3 bases from J, with 5 bases between. This CDR3 spans 12 amino acids. The CDR3 DNA reads TGTGCCAGCAGTTTGTGGGAAGAGACCCAGTACTTC. Translating gives CASSLWEETQYF.

The rearrangement uses TRBV7-9 and TRBJ1-4; D not certain. CDR1 and CDR2 from the germline V gene are SEHNR and FQNEAQ (reference sequence). V lost 6 bases, J lost 5 bases, and 7 bases lay in between. The CDR3 consists of 12 residues. The chain's CDR3 is CASRKINEKLFF. The CDR3 DNA sequence: TGTGCCAGCAGGAAGATAAATGAAAAACTGTTTTTT.

The J gene is TRBJ2-1, the V gene TRBV5-1, with 12 bases matching TRBD2. V shed 5 bases, J shed 4 bases, and the junction held 1 base outside the gene matches. The germline CDR1 and CDR2 sequences are SGHRS and YFSETQ. There are 14 residues in the CDR3. In DNA, the CDR3 is TGCGCCAGCAGGGGGACTAGCGGGTACAATGAGCAGTTCTTC. Translation gives CASRGTSGYNEQFF.

The chain combines TRBV29-1 with TRBJ2-2; D gene ambiguous. Germline values: CDR1 SQVTM, CDR2 ANQGSEA. V lost 3 bases to trimming and J lost 3 bases, with 8 bases between them. This CDR3 is built from 13 residues. CDR3 nucleotides: TGCAGCGTTGATAAGGGTTACACCGGGGAGCTGTTTTTT. Amino acid sequence: CSVDKGYTGELFF.

The genes are TRBV28 and TRBJ1-2; 9 bases are a match to TRBD1. The CDR3 covers 13 residues. Trimming cost V 6 bases and J 4 bases; bases outside gene matches: 3. CDR1 MDHEN and CDR2 SYDVKM come from the germline V gene. As DNA, the CDR3 is TGTGCCAGCAGCTGGGGACAGGGCTATGGCTACACCTTC. It translates to CASSWGQGYGYTF.

The V call is TRBV5-1, the J call TRBJ2-7; D perhaps matches TRBD2 (5 bases). This CDR3 contains 12 residues. V dropped 2 bases and J dropped 5 bases, with 8 bases sitting between them. Looked up from germline, CDR1 is SGHRS and CDR2 is YFSETQ. CDR3 residues: CASSLPGDEQYF. The DNA of the CDR3 is TGCGCCAGCAGCTTACCCGGGGACGAGCAGTACTTC.

The gene calls are TRBV18 and TRBJ1-5; the match to TRBD1 covers 7 bases. The CDR3 extends over 16 amino acids. Per germline, CDR1 KGHSH and CDR2 LQKENI. V was pared by 1 base and J by 0 bases, with 3 bases of the junction left unmatched. CDR3 coding DNA: TGTGCCAGCTCACCACGACAGGGAGCTAGCAATCAGCCCCAGCATTTT. This gives the protein CASSPRQGASNQPQHF.

There are a few counts of this clonotype. The chain links TRBV18 to TRBJ2-5, with unresolved D. Trimming removed 3 bases from V and 3 bases from J, with 2 bases in between. Germline CDR1 reads KGHSH; CDR2 reads LQKENI. CDR3 length: 11 amino acids. Here the CDR3 reads CASSPEETQYF. CDR3 nucleotides: TGTGCCAGCTCACCCGAAGAGACCCAGTACTTC.

The chain combines TRBV7-9 with TRBJ1-5; 10 nucleotides line up with TRBD1. The CDR3 length is 15 residues. Germline CDR1 is SEHNR and CDR2 is FQNEAQ (reference sequence). V was pared by 3 bases and J by 3 bases, with 2 bases of the junction left unmatched. Here the CDR3 reads CASSLDRGINQPQHF. The DNA for the CDR3 is TGTGCCAGCAGCTTGGACAGGGGGATCAATCAGCCCCAGCATTTT. The entire variable domain, with the rest obtained from reference TRBV7-9 and TRBJ1-5, is as follows: DTGVSQNPRHKITKRGQNVTFRCDPISEHNRLYWYRQTLGQGPEFLTYFQNEAQLEKSRLLSDRFSAERPKGSFSTLEIQRTEQGDSAMYLCASSLDRGINQPQHFGDGTRLSIL.

This clonotype was observed once. The chain carries TRBV7-2 and TRBJ2-3; no firm D call. The CDR3 runs to 12 residues. Germline V gives CDR1 SGHTA, CDR2 FQGNSA. V lost 7 bases to trimming and J lost 2 bases, with 7 bases between them. This chain's CDR3 is CASTILTDTQYF. The DNA for the CDR3 is TGTGCCAGCACCATTCTCACAGATACGCAGTATTTT.

This clonotype has a handful of counts. V and J are TRBV30 and TRBJ2-7; D remains unclear. V was pared by 0 bases and J by 6 bases, with 9 bases between. This CDR3 has 12 amino acids. Germline CDR1 and CDR2: GTSNPN and SVGIG (reference sequence). The CDR3: CAWSVKRGEQYF. The CDR3 DNA follows: TGTGCCTGGAGTGTTAAAAGAGGCGAGCAGTACTTC. The full variable domain, completed using reference TRBV30 and TRBJ2-7, is SQTIHQWPATLVQPVGSPLSLECTVEGTSNPNLYWYRQAAGRGLQLLFYSVGIGQISSEVPQNLSASRPQDRQFILSSKKLLLSDSGFYLCAWSVKRGEQYFGPGTRLTVT.

The V gene is TRBV16, the J gene TRBJ2-1; D ambiguous. Looked up from germline, CDR1 is KGHSY and CDR2 is FQNENV. Trimming removed 0 bases from V and 10 bases from J, with 7 bases in between. The CDR3 extends over 12 amino acids. For the CDR3, the DNA is TGTGCCAGCAGCCAATCCCGTTGGGAGCAGTTCTTC. Residues: CASSQSRWEQFF.

The chain is built from TRBV3-1 and TRBJ1-2; D is perhaps TRBD1 (5 bases). The V gene lost 1 base and the J gene lost 4 bases, with 7 bases spanning the gap. The CDR3 loop spans 13 amino acids. The V gene's germline CDR1 is LGHDT and CDR2 YNNKEL (reference sequence). The CDR3 DNA reads TGTGCCAGCAGCCAAGGACAGACCTATGGCTACACCTTC. It specifies CASSQGQTYGYTF.

V is TRBV2 and J is TRBJ1-1; D ambiguous. There are 13 residues in the CDR3. The germline V gene has CDR1 SNHLY and CDR2 FYNNEI. Trimming took off 1 base at V and 1 base at J, with 4 bases between the two ends. The CDR3, as DNA: TGTGCCAGCAGTGAAGAGCAGAACACTGAAGCTTTCTTT. As protein: CASSEEQNTEAFF.